Sequencing of this T cell receptor (beta chain) was carried out in a study of control samples from healthy donors and cancer patients. Sequenced by immunoSEQ multiplex PCR; TCRdb stores in-frame clones only, minus some. Among around 31,000 clones, 94% were seen once, and the ten largest hold around 6.3%. Looked up from germline, CDR1 is ENHRY and CDR2 is SYGVKD. The CDR3 spans 13 residues. The V and J ends lost 0 bases and 2 bases respectively, with 3 bases between them. The source of this sequence is a man aged 60 to 75 in good health. The rearrangement links TRBV10-3 to TRBJ2-3; no reliable D call. The sequenced sample was blood. The CDR3 DNA reads TGTGCCATCAGTGAGTCAGCCACAGATACGCAGTATTTT. As protein: CAISESATDTQYF.